The source of this TCR beta chain is a study of T cell clonotyping in hematopoietic cell transplantation. Turning to the study itself: Pretransplant recipient samples were taken after cytoreduction.

Stated time point: recipient sample about 28 days before transplant, after cytoreduction. Recipients were bled about 28 days pretransplant and at posttransplant days 30, 100, 180. Concerning this clone itself: Its antigen is as yet unknown.

The CDR3 has 14 amino acids. Looked up from germline, CDR1 is SGHTA and CDR2 is FQGNSA. The ends were cut back, 5 bases at V and 1 base at J, with 11 bases in the middle. Notes on the study in general: After transplant, recipient diversity fell while pathologically expanded clonotypes grew through day 180. Broader posttransplant TCR repertoire diversity was predicted by graft donor and pretransplant recipient Inverse Simpson Index values.

TCRdb keeps only in-frame clones here, not all; method: immunoSEQ multiplex PCR. The repertoire includes some 36,000 clones, about 95% of them detected once, and 1.5% to 2% sits in the top ten. The receptor was isolated from a man between 40 and 49 years old with chronic myeloid leukemia. Some clones in this sample may be carry-over from other donors' samples. The chain has TRBV7-2 and TRBJ1-1; TRBD1 might be the D (6 bases). Sequenced material: peripheral blood mononuclear cells, taken before stem cell transplant. The CDR3 protein is CASSLSGANTEAFF. The CDR3 DNA follows: TGTGCCAGCAGCCTGTCGGGGGCGAACACTGAAGCTTTCTTT.